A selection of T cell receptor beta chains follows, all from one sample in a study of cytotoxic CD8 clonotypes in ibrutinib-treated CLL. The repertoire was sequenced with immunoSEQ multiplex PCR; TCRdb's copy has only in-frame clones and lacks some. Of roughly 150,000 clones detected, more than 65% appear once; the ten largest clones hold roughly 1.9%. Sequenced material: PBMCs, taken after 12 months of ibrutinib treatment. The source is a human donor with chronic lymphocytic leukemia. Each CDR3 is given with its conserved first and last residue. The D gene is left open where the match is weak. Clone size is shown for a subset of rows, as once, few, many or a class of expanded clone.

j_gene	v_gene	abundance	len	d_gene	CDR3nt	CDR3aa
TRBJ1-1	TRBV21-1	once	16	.	TGTGCCAGCAGCCCCAAAATGGGGACCTTGAACACTGAAGCTTTCTTT	CASSPKMGTLNTEAFF
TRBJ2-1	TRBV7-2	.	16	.	TGTGCCAGCAGCCAAGGGGGTGGGAGAACTCGGAATGAGCAGTTCTTC	CASSQGGGRTRNEQFF
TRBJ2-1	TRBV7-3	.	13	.	TGTGCCAGCAGCGCCGACAGTTACAATGAGCAGTTCTTC	CASSADSYNEQFF
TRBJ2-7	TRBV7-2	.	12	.	TGTGCCAGCAGCTTGAGCTCCTACGAGCAGTACTTC	CASSLSSYEQYF
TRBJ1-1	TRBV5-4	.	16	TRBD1	TGTGCCAGCACCGGGCCGCCCGGGACAGGGGAGACTGAAGCTTTCTTT	CASTGPPGTGETEAFF
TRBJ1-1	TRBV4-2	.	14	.	TGTGCCAGCAGCCACGCGACAGGGAACACTGAAGCTTTCTTT	CASSHATGNTEAFF
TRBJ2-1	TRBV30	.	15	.	TGTGCCTGGAGTGTACGACAACGACCAGCGGGTGAGCAGTTCTTC	CAWSVRQRPAGEQFF
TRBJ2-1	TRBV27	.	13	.	TGTGCCAGCAGTTTCGGGAGTCGGTATGAGCAGTTCTTC	CASSFGSRYEQFF
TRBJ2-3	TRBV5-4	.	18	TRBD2	TGTGCCAGCAGCTTGAGGAGACTAGCGGACTCCAGCACAGATACGCAGTATTTT	CASSLRRLADSSTDTQYF
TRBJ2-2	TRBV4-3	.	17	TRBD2	TGCGCCAGCAGCCAACACCGGGCTAGCGGGGACTCCGGGGAGCTGTTTTTT	CASSQHRASGDSGELFF
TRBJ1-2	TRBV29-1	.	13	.	TGCAGCGTTGAAGTGACGGGGATGGGCGGCTACACCTTC	CSVEVTGMGGYTF
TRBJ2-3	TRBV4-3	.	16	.	TGCGCCAGCAGCCAAGATGGAGGGACAGGCACAGATACGCAGTATTTT	CASSQDGGTGTDTQYF
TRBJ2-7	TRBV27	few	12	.	TGTGCCAGCAGTTTCAACGGAGACGAGCAGTACTTC	CASSFNGDEQYF
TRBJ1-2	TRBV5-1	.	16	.	TGCGCCAGCAGCTTTGGAGGTTCAGGTTTTGACTATGGCTACACCTTC	CASSFGGSGFDYGYTF
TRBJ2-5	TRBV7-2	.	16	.	TGTGCCAGCAGCAAGTGGGGCAGGGCTAGCCAAGAGACCCAGTACTTC	CASSKWGRASQETQYF
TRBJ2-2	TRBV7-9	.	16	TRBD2	TGTGCCAGCAGCATCACTAGCGGGCTGAACACCGGGGAGCTGTTTTTT	CASSITSGLNTGELFF
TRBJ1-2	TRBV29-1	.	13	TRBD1	TGCAGCGTTCGCGGGACAGAAGGCTATGGCTACACCTTC	CSVRGTEGYGYTF
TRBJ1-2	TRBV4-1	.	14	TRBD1	TGCGCCAGCAGGGGGGACAGCATGTCCGATGGCTACACCTTC	CASRGDSMSDGYTF
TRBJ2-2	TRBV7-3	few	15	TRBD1	TGTGCCAGCAGCGAGACAGGGAGTTTCACCGGGGAGCTGTTTTTT	CASSETGSFTGELFF
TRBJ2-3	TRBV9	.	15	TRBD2	TGTGCCAGCAGCTGGACTAGCGGACCCACAGATACGCAGTATTTT	CASSWTSGPTDTQYF
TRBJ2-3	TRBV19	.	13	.	TGTGCCAGTAGAGACTTTAGCACAGATACGCAGTATTTT	CASRDFSTDTQYF
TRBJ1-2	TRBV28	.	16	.	TGTGCCAGCAGTTTGCCAGGGGTAGTTGAGGGGGATGGCTACACCTTC	CASSLPGVVEGDGYTF
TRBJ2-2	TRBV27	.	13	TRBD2	TGTGCCAGCAGTTTTAGCGGGTGGGGGGAGCTGTTTTTT	CASSFSGWGELFF
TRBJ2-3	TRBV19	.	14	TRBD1	TGTGCCAGTAGCAAAGGACAGGGAACAGATACGCAGTATTTT	CASSKGQGTDTQYF
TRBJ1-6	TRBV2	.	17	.	TGTGCCACAGCTCCAAACAAACAGGGTACCTATAATTCACCCCTCCACTTT	CATAPNKQGTYNSPLHF
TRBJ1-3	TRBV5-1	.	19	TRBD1	TGCGCCAGCAGCTTGGATCCCCGGACAGGGGTTGTGTCTGGAAACACCATATATTTT	CASSLDPRTGVVSGNTIYF
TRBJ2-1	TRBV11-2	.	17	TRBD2	TGTGCCAGCAGCCCGGCGCTAGCGGGGGGCTTCTACAATGAGCAGTTCTTC	CASSPALAGGFYNEQFF
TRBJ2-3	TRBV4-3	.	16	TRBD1	TGCGCCAGCAGCCAAGGGACAGGGCATTTCACAGATACGCAGTATTTT	CASSQGTGHFTDTQYF
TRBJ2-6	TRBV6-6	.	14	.	TGTGCCAGCAGTTACAAGTCCGGGGCCAACGTCCTGACTTTC	CASSYKSGANVLTF
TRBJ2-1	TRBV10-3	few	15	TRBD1	TGTGCCATCAGTGGGACAGGGAGTCGGAACAATGAGCAGTTCTTC	CAISGTGSRNNEQFF
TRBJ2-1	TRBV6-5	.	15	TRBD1	TGTGCCAGCCTCCCCGACAGGGGGCGCGGCTATGAGCAGTTCTTC	CASLPDRGRGYEQFF
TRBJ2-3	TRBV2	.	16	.	TGTGCCAGCAGTGACGCCAGGGGAGGAGGGACAGATACGCAGTATTTT	CASSDARGGGTDTQYF
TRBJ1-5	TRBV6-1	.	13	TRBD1	TGTGCCAGCAGAGGGACAGGGAACCAGCCCCAGCATTTT	CASRGTGNQPQHF
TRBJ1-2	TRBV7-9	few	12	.	TGTGCCAGCGTCCCGGAGGTTCGTGGCTACACCTTC	CASVPEVRGYTF
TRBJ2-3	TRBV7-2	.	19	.	TGTGCCAGCTCCGTGGAATGGGGGGGGGCGCAAATAAGCACAGATACGCAGTATTTT	CASSVEWGGAQISTDTQYF
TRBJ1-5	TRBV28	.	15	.	TGTGCCAGCAGTCAAAGGCGGGGGGGAATCAAGCCCCAGCATTTT	CASSQRRGGIKPQHF
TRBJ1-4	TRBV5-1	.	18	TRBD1	TGCGCCAGCAGCTTGGGTGGACAGGGAAAGGCAACTAATGAAAAATTGTTTTTT	CASSLGGQGKATNEKLFF
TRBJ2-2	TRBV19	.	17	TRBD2	TGTGCCAGTAGTGCCCGGACTAGCGGGACGAACACCGGGGAGCTGTTTTTT	CASSARTSGTNTGELFF
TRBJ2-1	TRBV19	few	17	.	TGTGCCAGTAGTATAGATCTGGAGGGGGCCCTTAGGAATGAGCAGTTCTTC	CASSIDLEGALRNEQFF
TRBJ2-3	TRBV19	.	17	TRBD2	TGTGCCAGTAGTTTTGGACTAGCGGGGGACCCCGCGGTGGGGCAGTATTTT	CASSFGLAGDPAVGQYF
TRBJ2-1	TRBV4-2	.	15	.	TGTGCCAGCAGCCCCCCATGGGCCGCGGAGAATGAGCAGTTCTTC	CASSPPWAAENEQFF
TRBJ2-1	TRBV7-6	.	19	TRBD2	TGTGCCAGCCAGAATAACCAGCGGGGGGTCGTGAGCTCCTACAATGAGCAGTTCTTC	CASQNNQRGVVSSYNEQFF
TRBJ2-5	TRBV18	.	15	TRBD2	TGTGCCAGCTCCCCGGGGACTAGGGGGCAAGAGACCCAGTACTTC	CASSPGTRGQETQYF
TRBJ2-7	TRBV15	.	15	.	TGTGCCACCAGCAGAGATTACTTGAACCCGGGGGAGCAGTACTTC	CATSRDYLNPGEQYF
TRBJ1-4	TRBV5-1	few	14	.	TGCGCCAGCAGCAAAGGGGGAGCCGGAGAAAAACTGTTTTTT	CASSKGGAGEKLFF
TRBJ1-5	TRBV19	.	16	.	TGTGCCAGTAGTACAGGACCCGGGACGGGTAATCAGCCCCAGCATTTT	CASSTGPGTGNQPQHF
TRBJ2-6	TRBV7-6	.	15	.	TGTGCCAGCAGCGACACAGGGACTGGGGCCAACGTCCTGACTTTC	CASSDTGTGANVLTF
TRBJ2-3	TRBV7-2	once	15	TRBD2	TGTGCCAGCAGCTTAAAGGCGGGAGGGACAGATACGCAGTATTTT	CASSLKAGGTDTQYF
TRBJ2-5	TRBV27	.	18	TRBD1	TGTGCCAGCAGTTTTGGCCCCGGGGACAGGGGGCCAAGGGAGACCCAGTACTTC	CASSFGPGDRGPRETQYF
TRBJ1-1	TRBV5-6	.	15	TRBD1	TGTGCCAGCAGCTTGTGGGACAGGGAAGGCACTGAAGCTTTCTTT	CASSLWDREGTEAFF
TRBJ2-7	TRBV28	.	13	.	TGTGCCAGCAGGCCCCCGGCCTCCTACGAGCAGTACTTC	CASRPPASYEQYF
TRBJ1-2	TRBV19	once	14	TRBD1	TGTGCCACCTCCAGGGGACAGAACCCTGATGGCTACACCTTC	CATSRGQNPDGYTF
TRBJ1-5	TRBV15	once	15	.	TGTGCCACCAGCAGAGGATCCATCGGGAATCAGCCCCAGCATTTT	CATSRGSIGNQPQHF
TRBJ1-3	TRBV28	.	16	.	TGTGCCAGCGGGGGCCCTACAAGCAACTCTGGAAACACCATATATTTT	CASGGPTSNSGNTIYF
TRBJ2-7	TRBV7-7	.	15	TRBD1	TGTGCCAGCAGCTTAAGGGCAGGGGGCGTCTACGAGCAGTACTTC	CASSLRAGGVYEQYF
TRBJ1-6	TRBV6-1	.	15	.	TGTGCCAGCAGTGAGTGGGTTAATAATAATTCACCCCTCCACTTT	CASSEWVNNNSPLHF
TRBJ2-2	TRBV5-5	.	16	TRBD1	TGTGCCAGCAGCTTCCCCGGGACAGGGGGCTTCGGGGAGCTGTTTTTT	CASSFPGTGGFGELFF
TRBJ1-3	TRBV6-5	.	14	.	TGTGCCAGCAGTTCCGGACAGTCGGGAAACACCATATATTTT	CASSSGQSGNTIYF
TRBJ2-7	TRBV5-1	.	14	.	TGCGCCAGCAGCTTGGAAGTCAGCTCCTACGAGCAGTACTTC	CASSLEVSSYEQYF